This T cell receptor (beta chain) was profiled in a study of metastatic and nonmetastatic thyroid tumors (dated by TCRdb to about 2020). Study-wide context: Repertoires from peripheral blood and from tumor or nodule tissue samples of malignant and benign thyroid patients were compared.

This clone was seen a handful of times. The target of this receptor is not known. Base qualities are not at hand, and no much larger clone is one base apart. No treatment had been received by any patient before thyroid surgery. Using T-cell receptor beta sequencing, the researchers looked back retrospectively at clinical samples from patients, gathered between the early 2010s and the late 2010s. Taken from cysteine to phenylalanine, the CDR3 has 12 residues. The CDR3 DNA has 36 bases and is translated from base 1. Trimming costs V 0 bases and J 5 bases, and their ends lie 5 bases apart. The germline V gene (reference sequence) gives CDR1 as DFQATT and CDR2 as SNEGSKA. The receptor library was made with PCR. Instrument on record: Illumina HiSeq 4000. High-throughput sequencing was used to profile the TCR beta-chain CDR3 region of every patient. In the source study's methods: CDR3 differences across clinicopathological groups were used to build a classifier for discriminating distant-metastatic papillary thyroid cancer patients. The Shannon index was used to assess repertoire diversity, and the Morisita-Horn index was used to assess tumor-blood repertoire similarity. TCRdb reprocessed the public reads (quality trimming at Q25 with fastp, clone calling with MiXCR) and kept in-frame beta chains. TCRdb, rather than the study authors, made the V and J calls. In this sample the table shows some 29,000 clones, around 3.9% of which occur a single time. About 3.3% of the sample rests with the top ten.

On the study overall, not on this receptor specifically: In both blood and tumor samples, malignant tumors were reported to have significantly higher TCR beta diversity than benign nodules.

Material for sequencing was blood. The source is a male donor with papillary thyroid cancer or a benign thyroid nodule (not recorded which). Some clones in this sample may be carry-over from other donors' samples. The rearranged segments are TRBV20-1 and TRBJ2-1, with the identity of the D gene unclear. The nucleotide sequence is TGCAGTGCTAGAGATATGAACAATGAGCAGTTCTTC. Its translation reads: CSARDMNNEQFF.